The rows below give T cell receptor beta chains drawn from one sample of a study of Ad26.COV2.S vaccination and SARS-CoV-2 variants. Here immunoSEQ multiplex PCR was the method, and the copy in TCRdb shows in-frame clones only, minus some. The table includes 300,000 to 350,000 clones, about 88% detected once. The sequenced sample was peripheral blood, obtained in a trial of Ad26.COV2.S vaccine versus placebo. These receptors all stem from a person aged 18-60 years who received the Ad26.COV2.S COVID-19 vaccine or a placebo. Each CDR3 is given with its conserved first and last residue. D genes are given only for firm matches. The size entry is marked missing in some rows and otherwise reads once, few, many or a size class.

d_gene	v_gene	abundance	j_gene	CDR3nt	CDR3aa
TRBD2	TRBV6-1	NA	TRBJ2-7	TGTGCCAGCAGTGAAAGAAGCGGGGGGGCCAACGAGCAGTACTTC	CASSERSGGANEQYF
NA	TRBV7-9	NA	TRBJ2-1	TGTGCCAGCAGCTTAGGTTCGGGGGACCTCTATGAGCAGTTCTTC	CASSLGSGDLYEQFF
NA	TRBV4-3	NA	TRBJ2-7	TGCGCCAGCAGCCAGGAACGACAGACCTACGAGCAGTACTTC	CASSQERQTYEQYF
NA	TRBV9	NA	TRBJ2-1	TGTGCCAGCAGCGTAGCAGGCGTGAAATCCTACAATGAGCAGTTCTTC	CASSVAGVKSYNEQFF
TRBD1	TRBV6-6	NA	TRBJ2-3	TGTGCCAGCAGTTACACGGACAGGTCCACAGATACGCAGTATTTT	CASSYTDRSTDTQYF
NA	TRBV12-3/TRBV12-4	NA	TRBJ1-2	TGTGCCAGCAGTTTAGGCGGGGGCTATGGCTACACCTTC	CASSLGGGYGYTF
NA	TRBV7-2	NA	TRBJ2-5	TGTGCCAGCAGCTCCCGGACTCATAACGGAAAGACCCAGTACTTC	CASSSRTHNGKTQYF
TRBD2	TRBV2	NA	TRBJ2-1	TGTGCCAGCACAGTACTAGCGGGAGACAGTGAGCAGTTCTTC	CASTVLAGDSEQFF
NA	TRBV12-5	NA	TRBJ2-5	TGTGCTAGTGGCGTCGGGGCCCAAGAGACCCAGTACTTC	CASGVGAQETQYF
TRBD2	TRBV7-2	NA	TRBJ2-1	TGTGCCAGCGCCCGCGGGAGGTACAATGAGCAGTTCTTC	CASARGRYNEQFF
TRBD2	TRBV19	NA	TRBJ2-7	TGTGCCAGTAGTATTTTGGCTAGCGGATCCTACGAGCAGTACTTC	CASSILASGSYEQYF
NA	TRBV9	NA	TRBJ2-2	TGTGCCAGCAGCCAGGCACCGAACACCGGGGAGCTGTTTTTT	CASSQAPNTGELFF
NA	TRBV6-5	NA	TRBJ1-4	TGTGCCAGCACCCAAGGGGCGGGGAAGGGGGAAAAACTGTTTTTT	CASTQGAGKGEKLFF
TRBD1	TRBV7-2	NA	TRBJ1-2	TGTGCCAGCAGCTCCTTAAATCAGGGACAGGGTGGCTACACCTTC	CASSSLNQGQGGYTF
TRBD1	TRBV4-2	once	TRBJ1-5	TGTGCCAGCAGCGCAACAGGGGGGAATCAGCCCCAGCATTTT	CASSATGGNQPQHF
TRBD1	TRBV28	NA	TRBJ2-7	TGTGCCAGCCGTAGACAGGGGTCCTACGAGCAGTACTTC	CASRRQGSYEQYF
NA	TRBV7-9	NA	TRBJ2-4	TGTGCCAGCAGCTTAGGGCAGGGGGGTATAAACATTCAGTACTTC	CASSLGQGGINIQYF
NA	TRBV30	NA	TRBJ2-7	TGTGCCTGGAGCTACCGGGAGTACGAGCAGTACTTC	CAWSYREYEQYF
TRBD2	TRBV20-1	NA	TRBJ2-5	TGCAGTGCTAGTGCGGGAGCCGTCCAAGAGACCCAGTACTTC	CSASAGAVQETQYF
NA	TRBV11-3	once	TRBJ2-7	TGTGCCAGCGCCCAACGGATCTCCTACGAGCAGTACTTC	CASAQRISYEQYF
NA	TRBV12-3/TRBV12-4	NA	TRBJ2-2	TGTGCCAGCAGGAGCACCGGGGAGCTGTTTTTT	CASRSTGELFF
NA	TRBV7-8	NA	TRBJ2-3	TGTGCCATCTCCTCCCAGTCCGTGGATACGCAGTATTTT	CAISSQSVDTQYF
TRBD1	TRBV10-3	once	TRBJ1-5	TGTGCCATCAGTACCGGGACAGGTATCGATCAGCCCCAGCATTTT	CAISTGTGIDQPQHF
NA	TRBV15	once	TRBJ1-1	TGTGCCACCAGCCCTCTCGCCTCACAGAGGAACACTGAAGCTTTCTTT	CATSPLASQRNTEAFF
TRBD1	TRBV11-2	NA	TRBJ2-7	TGTGCCAGCTCCTCCGGGACAGGGATTTCCTACGAGCAGTACTTC	CASSSGTGISYEQYF
NA	TRBV7-2	NA	TRBJ2-3	TGTGCCAGCAGCTTGTCAGGGGTGGGTACAGATACGCAGTATTTT	CASSLSGVGTDTQYF
NA	TRBV7-2	NA	TRBJ1-2	TGTGCCAGCAGCACCTCCCCGACAACTTCTAACTATGGCTACACCTTC	CASSTSPTTSNYGYTF
NA	TRBV5-5	NA	TRBJ2-7	TGTGCCAGCAGCTTCGAAAGCTACTACGAGCAGTACTTC	CASSFESYYEQYF
NA	TRBV10-3	NA	TRBJ1-5	TGTGCCGCCAAGAGCGACGGAGGCAATCAGCCCCAGCATTTT	CAAKSDGGNQPQHF
TRBD1	TRBV18	NA	TRBJ1-5	TGTGCCAGCTCACCACCTGGGACAGTTAGCAATCAGCCCCAGCATTTT	CASSPPGTVSNQPQHF
NA	TRBV19	NA	TRBJ2-1	TGTGCCAGTAGTATAACGACAGGTGAGCAGTTCTTC	CASSITTGEQFF
NA	TRBV7-3	NA	TRBJ1-2	TGTGCCAGCAGCTCTACGCCGCCTGACGCGAATATGAGGGGCTACACCTTC	CASSSTPPDANMRGYTF
NA	TRBV9	once	TRBJ1-6	TGTGCCAGCAGCGTAGGGGGCAGCCGAGGTCTTAATTCACCCCTCCACTTT	CASSVGGSRGLNSPLHF
NA	TRBV6-4	NA	TRBJ2-2	TGTGCCAGCAAGACTACAGACACCGGGGAGCTGTTTTTT	CASKTTDTGELFF
NA	TRBV7-2	once	TRBJ1-2	TGTGCCAGCAGCACTACCAACGGAATGTCCTATGGCTACACCTTC	CASSTTNGMSYGYTF
TRBD2	TRBV20-1	NA	TRBJ2-4	TGCAGTGCTAGTAGTCTGGCGGGGGGAGTCAAAAACATTCAGTACTTC	CSASSLAGGVKNIQYF
NA	TRBV4-2	NA	TRBJ1-1	TGTGCCAGCAGCCAAGTAGGCCAGGGTCCTAGGAACACTGAAGCTTTCTTT	CASSQVGQGPRNTEAFF
NA	TRBV7-3	NA	TRBJ1-1	TGTGCCAGCAGCTTATTATCGGGTGGAGCACGGGTGAACACTGAAGCTTTCTTT	CASSLLSGGARVNTEAFF
NA	TRBV6-5	few	TRBJ1-3	TGTGCCAGCAGTTACTCGGTTCCTACACCCGGAAACACCATATATTTT	CASSYSVPTPGNTIYF
NA	TRBV19	NA	TRBJ1-4	TGTGCCAGTACCCAGACTCGCGTGGATGCAACTAATGAAAAACTGTTTTTT	CASTQTRVDATNEKLFF
TRBD2	TRBV6-2/TRBV6-3	NA	TRBJ2-1	TGTGCCAGCAGTTACCCCCGGGGGGGCGAGTTCTTC	CASSYPRGGEFF
TRBD1	TRBV7-3	NA	TRBJ1-3	TGTGCCAGCAGCTTACAGGGGGCGGGGAACACCATATATTTT	CASSLQGAGNTIYF
NA	TRBV18	NA	TRBJ1-1	TGTGCCAGCTCACCACCTAACAGCTTGAACACTGAAGCTTTCTTT	CASSPPNSLNTEAFF
NA	TRBV19	NA	TRBJ2-3	TGTGCCAGTAGTATAGTCCGGGGGGACAGTGCCCCCAATACGCAGTATTTT	CASSIVRGDSAPNTQYF
TRBD2	TRBV5-6	NA	TRBJ2-7	TGTGCCAGCAGCCTACGACTAGCGGGATCGGGGGAGCAGTACTTC	CASSLRLAGSGEQYF
NA	TRBV3-1/TRBV3-2	NA	TRBJ1-3	TGTGCCAGCAGCCAAAGGCTGGGAGGACTCAGCTCTGGAAACACCATATATTTT	CASSQRLGGLSSGNTIYF
NA	TRBV11-3	NA	TRBJ2-2	TGTGCCAGCAGCAAACCAACGGGGACCGGGGAGCTGTTTTTT	CASSKPTGTGELFF
NA	TRBV11-3	once	TRBJ1-1	TGTGCCAGCAGCCCTTCGGGGGGGCTTGGGCGAGCTTTCTTT	CASSPSGGLGRAFF
NA	TRBV27	NA	TRBJ2-7	TGTGCCAGCAGTTCCCACGGTCGCGCCTACGAGCAGTACTTC	CASSSHGRAYEQYF
NA	TRBV5-1	few	TRBJ2-7	TGCGCCAGCAGCTTGGAAATGGGACCGGGCTACGAGCAGTACTTC	CASSLEMGPGYEQYF
NA	TRBV18	few	TRBJ1-1	TGTGCCAGCTCACCGTGGCAGGAGCTGAACACTGAAGCTTTCTTT	CASSPWQELNTEAFF
TRBD2	TRBV5-4	once	TRBJ2-1	TGTGCCAGCAGTCAGGGGGGTTTAGCGGGAGCGCGGTACAATGAGCAGTTCTTC	CASSQGGLAGARYNEQFF
NA	TRBV19	NA	TRBJ1-2	TGTGCCAGTAGTATAGGTCAGAAACCTAACTATGGCTACACCTTC	CASSIGQKPNYGYTF
NA	TRBV29-1	NA	TRBJ1-4	TGCAGCGTTGGCATGGGGGCTACAACTAATGAAAAACTGTTTTTT	CSVGMGATTNEKLFF